This T cell receptor beta chain was documented in a study of early T cells in non-severe SARS-CoV-2 infection. Study-level information: The sequenced material was bulk RNA from unsorted whole blood, and its chains were unpaired.

This clonotype was seen repeatedly, ten times or more. Its target is not known. The germline V and J ends were trimmed by 5 bases and 0 bases, with 8 bases remaining between them. The CDR3 length is 14 residues. General study results and limits: Reliance on VDJdb matching favored anti-spike CD8 responses; private and CD4 specificities were missed.

Via MiXCR, TCRdb re-called the 5' RACE reads, giving one row per CDR3 protein. The table shows roughly 50,000 distinct CDR3 sequences, with roughly 6.1% occurring only once. This receptor was obtained from an adult who was a healthcare worker with PCR-confirmed SARS-CoV-2 infection or an uninfected control (not recorded which). The sequencing here drew on whole blood, taken at baseline. This chain joins TRBV12-3 or TRBV12-4 and TRBJ1-3; D is undetermined. In DNA, the CDR3 is TGTGCCAGCAGTCCGGGGAGCTCTGGAAACACCATATATTTT. This gives the protein CASSPGSSGNTIYF.